This passage covers 29 T cell receptor beta chains from one sample sequenced in a study of T-cell reconstitution after alpha-beta-depleted transplantation in children. Researchers prepared the TCRbeta library using unique molecular identifiers, the study reports. Each CDR3 protein gets one entry after TCRdb re-called the PCR reads with MiXCR. The sample consists of approximately 300,000 distinct CDR3 sequences, approximately 10% of them appearing once. This material consisted of peripheral blood, taken 180 days after TCRalphabeta/CD19-depleted stem cell transplant. These receptors were taken from a male patient aged 2 to 10 who had a stem cell transplant for chronic granulomatous disease, so the T cells may come from the graft donor.

To note about this clonotype: Being one base from a much bigger clone, this may be a read error. This chain connects TRBV20-1 to TRBJ2-7; D gene unclear. The CDR3 spans 12 residues. In germline, CDR1 is DFQATT, CDR2 SNEGSKA (reference sequence). The CDR3 loop is CSARGGDYDQYF. The CDR3, as DNA: TGCAGTGCTAGAGGTGGGGATTACGATCAGTACTTC.

This clonotype was recorded at least ten times. This chain connects TRBV20-1 to TRBJ2-2; D might be TRBD1 (6 bases). CDR1 DFQATT and CDR2 SNEGSKA come from the germline V gene (reference sequence). The CDR3 extends over 12 amino acids. V lost 4 bases to trimming and J lost 5 bases, with 8 bases between them. CDR3 coding DNA: TGCAGTGCTACCAGGGGAACCGGGGAGCTGTTTTTT. It is translated as CSATRGTGELFF.

This clonotype came up many times. The V gene is TRBV11-3, the J gene TRBJ2-3; 12 bases line up with TRBD2. CDR3 size: 18 residues. Germline CDR1 and CDR2: SGHNT and YENEEA. The V gene end was trimmed by 1 base and the J gene end by 3 bases; junction bases not matched to a gene: 8. CDR3 sequence reads: CASSLVGLAGAPTDTQYF. For the CDR3, the DNA is TGTGCCAGCAGCTTAGTGGGACTAGCGGGCGCCCCGACAGATACGCAGTATTTT.

In this sample, this clonotype turned up many times. This rearrangement joins TRBV12-3 or TRBV12-4 to TRBJ2-2, with 7 positions matching TRBD1. CDR3 length equals 15 residues. Trimming removed 5 bases from V and 4 bases from J; junction bases left unmatched: 7. The CDR3 bases are TGTGCCAGCAGTGACACCGGGACAGTCACCGGGGAGCTGTTTTTT. Encoded protein: CASSDTGTVTGELFF.

The rearrangement uses TRBV4-3 and TRBJ2-4, with 10 bases that match TRBD2. The CDR3 spans 16 residues. CDR1 is LGHNA, CDR2 YSLEER, per germline. The ends lost 3 bases at V and 7 bases at J; junction bases unmatched: 9. The CDR3 sequence is CASSQTAGGPGNIQYF. CDR3 in DNA: TGCGCCAGCAGCCAGACAGCGGGGGGGCCGGGGAACATTCAGTACTTC.

This clonotype was detected many times. The genes are TRBV12-3 or TRBV12-4 and TRBJ2-1; 7 nucleotides agree with TRBD2. This CDR3 spans 17 amino acids. With V trimmed by 5 bases and J by 0 bases, 10 bases remained unmatched. The CDR3 protein is CASSVLLALSSYNEQFF. The CDR3 nucleotides read TGTGCCAGCAGTGTCCTACTAGCGCTTAGCTCCTACAATGAGCAGTTCTTC.

V and J are TRBV5-4 and TRBJ2-7, with 8 nucleotides matching TRBD2. The ends lost 0 bases at V and 2 bases at J; junction bases unmatched: 4. This CDR3 is 15 amino acids long. Germline V gene sequence: CDR1 SGHNT, CDR2 YYREEE (reference sequence). Written as DNA, the CDR3 is TGTGCCAGCAGCTTGGTCCTAGCGGGTGCCTACGAGCAGTACTTC. This sequence encodes CASSLVLAGAYEQYF.

This clonotype came up many times. V gene TRBV20-1 combines with J gene TRBJ1-5, with D perhaps matching TRBD1 (6 bases). Germline CDR1 is DFQATT and CDR2 is SNEGSKA (reference sequence). With 6 bases removed from V and 4 bases from J, the gap between germline ends came to 16 bases. This CDR3 spans 14 amino acids. The CDR3 loop reads CSARKTGSNQPQHF. CDR3 DNA sequence: TGCAGTGCGAGAAAAACAGGGTCAAATCAGCCCCAGCATTTT.

A remark on this clonotype: A much larger clone sits a single nucleotide away, making a read error possible. The chain has TRBV7-2 and TRBJ1-1, with a possible D match to TRBD1 (6 bases). Trimming removed 1 base from V and 6 bases from J, with 9 bases in between. The V gene's germline CDR1 is SGHTA and CDR2 FQGNSA. The CDR3 has 13 amino acids. The CDR3 coding sequence is TGTACCAGCAGCTTAGACAGGGTGGCTGAAGCTTTCTTT. Translated: CTSSLDRVAEAFF. Variable domain in full (rest from reference TRBV7-2 and TRBJ1-1): GAGVSQSPSNKVTEKGKDVELRCDPISGHTALYWYRQSLGQGLEFLIYFQGNSAPDKSGLPSDRFSAERTGGSVSTLTIQRTQQEDSAVYLCTSSLDRVAEAFFGQGTRLTVV.

The chain joins TRBV14 to TRBJ2-1; no definite D call. The CDR3 extends over 13 amino acids. Trimming took 0 bases from V and 10 from J, leaving 10 bases between them. Looked up from germline, CDR1 is SGHDN and CDR2 is FVKESK. CDR3 DNA: TGTGCCAGCAGCCAAGACTCCGCATGGGAGCAGTTCTTC. Protein: CASSQDSAWEQFF.

This clonotype came up many times. The genes are TRBV20-1 and TRBJ2-7; 10 nucleotides agree with TRBD2. V was clipped by 6 bases and J by 5 bases; unmatched bases: 7. Germline V gene lookup returns CDR1 DFQATT and CDR2 SNEGSKA (reference sequence). The CDR3 extends over 13 amino acids. The CDR3 coding sequence is TGCAGTGCCTTAGCGGGAGGTCGCGACGAGCAGTACTTC. Its protein is CSALAGGRDEQYF.

This clonotype was observed a handful of times. This chain uses TRBV20-1 with TRBJ1-2, with TRBD1 identical over 8 bases. The CDR3 is 14 amino acids. CDR1 is DFQATT and CDR2 is SNEGSKA in the germline V gene (reference sequence). V lost 7 bases to trimming and J lost 2 bases; unmatched junction nucleotides: 9. CDR3 nucleotide sequence: TGCAGTGTTCGCTGGACAGGGAAAAACTATGGCTACACCTTC. Translation gives CSVRWTGKNYGYTF.

This clonotype was picked up many times. V is TRBV12-3 or TRBV12-4 and J is TRBJ2-4; 8 bases line up with TRBD1. This CDR3 is built from 17 residues. With 5 bases clipped from V and 3 bases from J, the junction kept 12 bases outside the gene matches. CDR3 residues: CASSLGQGLLIKNIQYF. CDR3 DNA: TGTGCCAGCAGTCTAGGACAGGGTTTATTAATCAAAAACATTCAGTACTTC.

Comments on this clonotype: This may be a read error, as it is one base from a much larger clone. This chain connects TRBV11-2 to TRBJ2-7, with TRBD1 as a possible D gene (5 bases). This CDR3 has 15 residues. CDR1 and CDR2 (germline): SGHAT, FQNNGV. The CDR3 is CASGLEVAGIYEQYF. The CDR3 DNA follows: TGTGCCAGCGGCTTAGAAGTGGCAGGGATCTACGAGCAGTACTTC.

The chain couples TRBV5-4 to TRBJ2-7, with TRBD1 as a possible D gene (6 bases). Germline loops: CDR1 SGHNT, CDR2 YYREEE (reference sequence). V lost 4 bases to trimming and J lost 7 bases, with 21 bases between them. This CDR3 has 15 residues. CDR3 coding DNA: TGTGCCAGCAGCCCAGGGGTGACCCGGTTGGGGGAGCAGTACTTC. It yields the protein CASSPGVTRLGEQYF.

This clonotype was counted at least ten times. The rearrangement uses TRBV28 and TRBJ2-7; 8 bases line up with TRBD2. Germline CDR1 is MDHEN and CDR2 is SYDVKM. The CDR3 has 15 residues. Germline trimming cut 6 bases from V and 3 bases from J; bases unmatched to any gene: 10. The CDR3 protein is CASSPPAGGIYEQYF. DNA of the CDR3: TGTGCCAGCAGCCCCCCTGCGGGGGGCATCTACGAGCAGTACTTC.

This clonotype has a count of ten or more. The V gene is TRBV28, the J gene TRBJ2-2; 9 positions agree with TRBD1. The germline gives CDR1 MDHEN, CDR2 SYDVKM. The V segment lost 5 bases and the J segment 0 bases; nucleotides outside the gene matches: 4. There are 16 residues in the CDR3. The CDR3, as DNA: TGTGCCAGCAGTATCAGACAGGGGGCGAACACCGGGGAGCTGTTTTTT. This translates into CASSIRQGANTGELFF.

The chain links TRBV10-1 to TRBJ2-3, with 7 bases fitting TRBD2. V lost 0 bases, J lost 2 bases, and 8 bases stayed unmatched. The germline CDR1 and CDR2 sequences are WNHNN and SYGVQD (reference sequence). This CDR3 has 17 residues. DNA for the CDR3: TGCGCCAGCAGTGAGTCAAGGAGCGGGAATTACACAGATACGCAGTATTTT. The encoded protein is CASSESRSGNYTDTQYF.

This clonotype was counted ten times or more. One junction end disagrees with the germline gene, perhaps due to a read error. This chain joins TRBV5-1 and TRBJ2-2, with no clear D. This CDR3 comprises 13 residues. The germline V gene encodes CDR1 SGHRS and CDR2 YFSETQ. CDR3 residues: CASSLTDTGELFF. The CDR3 DNA reads as TGTGCCAGCAGCTTAACGGACACCGGGGAGCTGTTTTTT.

This clonotype was observed at least ten times. The chain has TRBV20-1 and TRBJ2-1; perhaps TRBD2 as D (6 bases). The CDR3 sequence is 13 residues long. Trimming stripped 3 bases from V and 3 bases from J, with 9 bases between. From germline, CDR1 is DFQATT and CDR2 SNEGSKA (reference sequence). The CDR3 sequence: CSASTGGYNEQFF. As DNA, the CDR3 is TGCAGTGCTAGTACCGGGGGCTACAATGAGCAGTTCTTC.

This clonotype was seen repeatedly, ten times or more. J is TRBJ1-1 and V is TRBV29-1, with 10 bases matching TRBD1. With V trimmed by 7 bases and J by 5 bases, 10 bases remained unmatched. There are 14 residues in the CDR3. Germline lookup yields CDR1 SQVTM and CDR2 ANQGSEA. Written as DNA, the CDR3 is TGCAGCGGACAATCCGGGACAGGGGAAACTGAAGCTTTCTTT. Its protein is CSGQSGTGETEAFF.

This clonotype was seen repeatedly, ten times or more. The DNA for the CDR3 is TGTGCCAGCTCACCAGCTCGGGCCGGGAGCACTGAAGCTTTCTTT. As protein: CASSPARAGSTEAFF. The genes are TRBV18 and TRBJ1-1; D call uncertain. CDR1 is KGHSH and CDR2 is LQKENI in the germline V gene. Trimming took 2 bases from V and 4 from J, leaving 14 bases between them. This CDR3 has 15 residues. The full variable domain, completed using reference TRBV18 and TRBJ1-1, is NAGVMQNPRHLVRRRGQEARLRCSPMKGHSHVYWYRQLPEEGLKFMVYLQKENIIDESGMPKERFSAEFPKEGPSILRIQQVVRGDSAAYFCASSPARAGSTEAFFGQGTRLTVV.

This clonotype was seen a few times. The chain combines TRBV29-1 with TRBJ1-5; 9 positions match TRBD1. The CDR3 contains 14 residues. The germline CDR1 and CDR2 sequences are SQVTM and ANQGSEA. The chain's CDR3 is CREQQGATNQPQHF. The CDR3 DNA reads TGCAGAGAACAACAGGGGGCTACTAATCAGCCCCAGCATTTT.

This clonotype was seen many times. The genes are TRBV20-1 and TRBJ1-1; 9 bases map to TRBD1. Germline V gene lookup returns CDR1 DFQATT and CDR2 SNEGSKA (reference sequence). The V gene end was trimmed by 1 base and the J gene end by 5 bases; junction bases not matched to a gene: 2. The CDR3 extends over 13 amino acids. This CDR3 is CSARGDRETEAFF. The CDR3, as DNA: TGCAGTGCTAGAGGGGACAGGGAAACTGAAGCTTTCTTT.

This clonotype was seen ten or more times. The chain is built from TRBV20-1 and TRBJ2-3, with a weak D call TRBD2 (7 bases). Trimming cost V 5 bases and J 2 bases, with 17 bases left between them. Germline V gene sequence: CDR1 DFQATT, CDR2 SNEGSKA (reference sequence). This CDR3 contains 15 residues. CDR3: CSASGEGGITDTQYF. The CDR3 DNA reads as TGCAGTGCTTCAGGGGAGGGAGGGATCACAGATACGCAGTATTTT.

This clonotype was recorded at least ten times. The chain carries TRBV9 and TRBJ2-7, with 8 bases fitting TRBD2. After removal of 0 bases from V and 2 bases from J, the junction contained 7 bases not matched to a gene. This CDR3 has 16 residues. Per the germline V gene, CDR1 is SGDLS and CDR2 is YYNGEE. The CDR3: CASSVGSGGGTYEQYF. For the CDR3, the DNA is TGTGCCAGCAGCGTAGGTAGCGGCGGGGGGACCTACGAGCAGTACTTC.

There are many counts of this clonotype. V gene TRBV7-2 combines with J gene TRBJ2-7, with 8 bases aligning to TRBD2. This CDR3 has 14 amino acids. The V segment lost 5 bases and the J segment 3 bases; nucleotides outside the gene matches: 6. Looked up from germline, CDR1 is SGHTA and CDR2 is FQGNSA. CDR3 sequence: CASSETSDYYEQYF. CDR3 nucleotides: TGTGCCAGCAGCGAGACTAGCGACTACTACGAGCAGTACTTC.

The sample holds many counts of this clonotype. The genes are TRBV28 and TRBJ2-4; tentatively, D is TRBD2 (5 bases). Germline CDR1 reads MDHEN; CDR2 reads SYDVKM. The CDR3 has 17 amino acids. V lost 5 bases and J lost 0, with 17 bases in between. CDR3 residues: CASSDLGLRLAKNIQYF. The DNA of the CDR3 is TGTGCCAGCAGTGACCTCGGACTGAGGCTAGCCAAAAACATTCAGTACTTC.

The table lists this clonotype with many counts. The rearrangement joins TRBV28 to TRBJ1-2; 10 bases are shared with TRBD1. Germline V gene data show CDR1 as MDHEN and CDR2 as SYDVKM. The CDR3 length is 16 residues. The V and J ends lost 7 bases and 5 bases, in that order; junction bases with no gene match: 13. CDR3 in amino acids: CASTADRGEAPYGYTF. In DNA form, the CDR3 reads TGTGCCAGCACCGCGGACAGGGGGGAAGCTCCTTATGGCTACACCTTC.